Presented here are 14 T cell receptor beta chains from one specimen sequenced in a study of yellow fever vaccine responses in identical twins. TCRdb reanalysed the RT-PCR reads using MiXCR and keeps one entry per CDR3 protein. Among about 4,800 distinct CDR3 sequences listed, approximately 85% were seen once. Specimen: T cells from blood (PBMCs), unsorted or a sorted subset (not recorded which), collected before or after yellow fever vaccination (not recorded which). These receptor sequences come from a woman aged 18-29 years who received the yellow fever vaccine.

CDR3 coding DNA: TGTGCCAGCAGTGTCCCAGTGAGACAGGGGGACACAGATACGCAGTATTTT. Translated: CASSVPVRQGDTDTQYF. The V gene is TRBV28, the J gene TRBJ2-3, with TRBD1 matching 9 bases. CDR1 MDHEN and CDR2 SYDVKM come from the germline V gene. V shed 5 bases and J 2 bases; nucleotides not matched to a gene: 11. The CDR3 loop spans 17 amino acids. Full variable domain (outside the CDR3, taken from reference TRBV28 and TRBJ2-3): DVKVTQSSRYLVKRTGEKVFLECVQDMDHENMFWYRQDPGLGLRLIYFSYDVKMKEKGDIPEGYSVSREKKERFSLILESASTNQTSMYLCASSVPVRQGDTDTQYFGPGTRLTVL.

The V and J genes are TRBV5-1 and TRBJ2-1, with 8 bases matching TRBD1. The CDR3 sequence is 15 residues long. Germline V gene sequence: CDR1 SGHRS, CDR2 YFSETQ. V lost 7 bases to trimming and J lost 3 bases; unmatched junction nucleotides: 9. CDR3: CASRQGATNYNEQFF. The CDR3 region has the DNA TGCGCCAGCCGCCAGGGGGCTACCAACTACAATGAGCAGTTCTTC.

The chain couples TRBV11-2 to TRBJ2-2, with 9 nucleotides matching TRBD2. Germline CDR1 is SGHAT and CDR2 is FQNNGV. CDR3 size: 13 residues. J lost 5 bases, V lost 11 bases, and 6 bases had no gene match. CDR3 nucleotide sequence: TGTGCCGCGAGGACTAGCGATACCGGGGAGCTGTTTTTT. It yields the protein CAARTSDTGELFF.

V is TRBV28 and J is TRBJ1-5; no clear D. V lost 3 bases and J 1 base, leaving 10 bases between the germline ends. The CDR3 has 15 amino acids. CDR1 is MDHEN, CDR2 SYDVKM, per germline. In nucleotides, the CDR3 is TGTGCCAGCAGTTTTAGGGTGGGAAGCAATCAGCCCCAGCATTTT. It specifies CASSFRVGSNQPQHF.

The chain carries TRBV4-2 and TRBJ2-1, with D unclear. CDR1 is LGHNA, CDR2 YNFKEQ, per germline. Trimming cost V 4 bases and J 7 bases, with 14 bases left between them. This CDR3 has 14 amino acids. The CDR3 is CASSPDNTANEQFF. The CDR3 coding sequence is TGTGCCAGCAGCCCAGATAACACCGCGAATGAGCAGTTCTTC.

This clonotype was seen a handful of times. The genes are TRBV29-1 and TRBJ1-1; perhaps TRBD1 as D (5 bases). V lost 3 bases to trimming and J lost 9 bases, with 17 bases between them. Per germline, CDR1 SQVTM and CDR2 ANQGSEA. This CDR3 region has 13 residues. CDR3 nucleotide sequence: TGCAGCGTTGACATCGATATGCGGGGACAAGCTTTCTTT. This encodes CSVDIDMRGQAFF.

This rearrangement joins TRBV5-5 to TRBJ2-1, with D tentatively TRBD1 (5 bases). Trimming cost V 2 bases and J 4 bases, with 10 bases left between them. Germline V CDR1 and CDR2: SGHKS, YYEKEE (reference sequence). This CDR3 is 14 amino acids long. The CDR3 nucleotides read TGTGCCAGCAGCTTTGACAGCGTGTACAATGAGCAGTTCTTC. Encoded protein: CASSFDSVYNEQFF.

CDR3 coding DNA: TGTGCCATCAGTGAGACAGGGGGCTACAATGAGCAGTTCTTC. This encodes CAISETGGYNEQFF. V and J are TRBV10-3 and TRBJ2-1, with 8 positions matching TRBD1. Germline V gene data show CDR1 as ENHRY and CDR2 as SYGVKD. The CDR3 has 14 residues. The V segment lost 2 bases and the J segment 3 bases; nucleotides outside the gene matches: 0.

V usage is TRBV4-1 and J usage is TRBJ2-1; TRBD2 matches 7 bases. V was clipped by 1 base and J by 7 bases; unmatched bases: 7. The germline V gene has CDR1 MGHRA and CDR2 YSYEKL. This CDR3 spans 15 amino acids. CDR3 amino acids: CASSQVGGAHNEQFF. For the CDR3, the DNA is TGCGCCAGCAGCCAAGTGGGAGGGGCGCATAATGAGCAGTTCTTC.

This clonotype was recorded a few times. This sequence joins TRBV23-1 and TRBJ1-5, with D possibly matching TRBD1 (6 bases). TRBV23-1 is marked as an open reading frame, function uncertain. The CDR3 is made up of 10 amino acids. With 6 bases removed from V and 12 bases from J, the gap between germline ends came to 9 bases. This CDR3 reads CASSRGIQHF. In nucleotides, the CDR3 is TGCGCCAGCAGCAGGGGTATCCAGCATTTT.

The chain joins TRBV15 to TRBJ1-1; D ambiguous. Germline V lookup: CDR1 LNHNV, CDR2 YYDKDF (reference sequence). Deletions cut 6 bases from V and 1 base from J, with 12 bases between. The CDR3 sequence is 14 residues long. CDR3 coding DNA: TGTGCCACCAGTGTTAGGTGGGAGAACACTGAAGCTTTCTTT. Its translation is CATSVRWENTEAFF.

The table lists this clonotype with a count of one. The chain employs TRBV10-1 and TRBJ2-2; tentatively, D is TRBD1 (6 bases). The CDR3 runs to 14 residues. Germline V gene data show CDR1 as WNHNN and CDR2 as SYGVQD (reference sequence). Trimming took off 5 bases at V and 7 bases at J, with 14 bases between the two ends. DNA of the CDR3: TGCGCCAGCAGTTTACTACAGGGTAGCGGGGAGCTGTTTTTT. Protein product: CASSLLQGSGELFF.

The V and J genes are TRBV10-1 and TRBJ2-3; D might be TRBD2 (5 bases). V shed 4 bases and J shed 0 bases, with 8 bases lying between them. Germline-derived CDR1 and CDR2 are WNHNN and SYGVQD (reference sequence). CDR3 size: 14 residues. This CDR3 reads CASSGGLSTDTQYF. CDR3 sequence (DNA): TGCGCCAGCAGTGGAGGACTGAGCACAGATACGCAGTATTTT.

This clonotype was detected once. The chain joins TRBV24-1 to TRBJ2-1; TRBD2 matches at 14 bases. The CDR3 length is 15 residues. Looked up from germline, CDR1 is KGHDR and CDR2 is SFDVKD. Trimming removed 3 bases from V and 9 bases from J; junction bases left unmatched: 3. In nucleotides, the CDR3 is TGTGCCACCAGTGATCCGGGACTAGCGGGAGCTGAGCAGTTCTTC. Residues: CATSDPGLAGAEQFF.